This T cell receptor beta chain was captured by sequencing in a study of follicular helper T cells after annual influenza vaccination. General study results and limits: Change in circulating plasmablasts correlated with ICOS+CD38+ cTfh clonality change.

With V trimmed by 3 bases and J by 10 bases, 9 bases remained unmatched. Germline V gives CDR1 SGHTA, CDR2 FQGTGA. This CDR3 comprises 16 residues. In the case of this clone: The antigen remains unidentified.

Time point indicated: 2015-2016 season, pre-vaccination. No donor had influenza vaccine in the prior 6 months; all lived in the community. Sequenced by immunoSEQ multiplex PCR; TCRdb stores in-frame clones only, minus some. Of some 10,000 clones detected, roughly 85% appear once; the ten largest clones hold 1.5% to 1.7%. The clonotype originates from an adult who received the influenza vaccine. This sample comprised CXCR5+ CD38- circulating T follicular helper cells from blood, obtained on the day of influenza vaccination. The subset was: circulating Tfh, non-naive CD4+CXCR5+PD-1+ (ICOS+CD38+ or ICOS-CD38-). The gene calls are TRBV7-3 and TRBJ2-1; 13 bases are shared with TRBD2. The CDR3 protein is CASSLGLAGTQGEQFF. The CDR3 nucleotides read TGTGCCAGCAGCTTGGGACTAGCGGGAACCCAGGGAGAGCAGTTCTTC.